Listed below are T cell receptor beta chains from one sample, sequenced in a study of blood T cell repertoires in COVID-19. The data were produced by immunoSEQ multiplex PCR, yet TCRdb's version contains in-frame clones alone and is incomplete. The repertoire consists of tens of thousands of clones, with 70% to 90% occurring once and the leading ten covering about 9.4%. The specimen sequenced was peripheral blood. The receptors here all came from a human donor in a cohort sampled during active COVID-19. CDR3s include the opening cysteine and the closing phenylalanine or tryptophan. Each record gives: J gene, V gene, clone size, D gene, CDR3 DNA, CDR3 protein. D genes are given only for firm matches. The size field is filled for only some rows; it gives once, few, many or a size class.

j_gene: TRBJ2-2
v_gene: TRBV4-2
abundance: .
d_gene: TRBD2
CDR3nt: TGTGCCAGCAGCCGAGGAATTAGCGGGAGTAGGGACACCGGGGAGCTGTTTTTT
CDR3aa: CASSRGISGSRDTGELFF

j_gene: TRBJ1-6
v_gene: TRBV6-5
abundance: .
d_gene: .
CDR3nt: TGTGCCAGCAGTCCACATACTAATTCACCCCTCCACTTT
CDR3aa: CASSPHTNSPLHF

j_gene: TRBJ2-3
v_gene: TRBV12-5
abundance: .
d_gene: TRBD2
CDR3nt: TGTGCTAGTGGTTTGAGTCGGGGAGGGAGCACAGATACGCAGTATTTT
CDR3aa: CASGLSRGGSTDTQYF

j_gene: TRBJ1-2
v_gene: TRBV5-6
abundance: once
d_gene: TRBD1
CDR3nt: TGTGCCAGCAGCTTCGGGACAGTCAACTATGGCTACACCTTC
CDR3aa: CASSFGTVNYGYTF

j_gene: TRBJ1-1
v_gene: TRBV25-1
abundance: .
d_gene: .
CDR3nt: TGTGCCAGCAGTGCCCCGTTGGGGGGGAACACTGAAGCTTTCTTT
CDR3aa: CASSAPLGGNTEAFF

j_gene: TRBJ1-1
v_gene: TRBV7-9
abundance: .
d_gene: TRBD1
CDR3nt: TGTGCCAGCAGCCGACAGGGGGTACTTTCCATGAACACTGAAGCTTTCTTT
CDR3aa: CASSRQGVLSMNTEAFF

j_gene: TRBJ2-1
v_gene: TRBV27
abundance: .
d_gene: TRBD2
CDR3nt: TGTGCCAGCAGGCCGGGGACTAGTGCGGGTTACAATGAGCAGTTCTTC
CDR3aa: CASRPGTSAGYNEQFF

j_gene: TRBJ1-1
v_gene: TRBV30
abundance: .
d_gene: TRBD1
CDR3nt: TGTGCCTGGGACAGGGAGAGGGGTGAAGCTTTCTTT
CDR3aa: CAWDRERGEAFF

j_gene: TRBJ2-1
v_gene: TRBV27
abundance: once
d_gene: TRBD1
CDR3nt: TGTGCCAGCAGTTCCCTGGACAGGAAAGGGATGGAGTTCTTC
CDR3aa: CASSSLDRKGMEFF

j_gene: TRBJ1-2
v_gene: TRBV5-4
abundance: .
d_gene: .
CDR3nt: TGTGCCAGCAGGTTAGACAGTAATCTCTATGGCTACACCTTC
CDR3aa: CASRLDSNLYGYTF

j_gene: TRBJ1-5
v_gene: TRBV27
abundance: .
d_gene: .
CDR3nt: TGTGCCACCCCACGGCCCACCGCAGGGAGCAATCAGCCCCAGCATTTT
CDR3aa: CATPRPTAGSNQPQHF

j_gene: TRBJ2-1
v_gene: TRBV4-1
abundance: .
d_gene: TRBD2
CDR3nt: TGCGCCAGCAGCCAAAATGAGGGGACTAGGCTGTTCTTC
CDR3aa: CASSQNEGTRLFF

j_gene: TRBJ2-1
v_gene: TRBV5-1
abundance: .
d_gene: .
CDR3nt: TGCGCCAGCAGCTTGGAACAGGGTTCCTACAATGAGCAGTTCTTC
CDR3aa: CASSLEQGSYNEQFF

j_gene: TRBJ1-6
v_gene: TRBV2
abundance: .
d_gene: .
CDR3nt: TGTGCCAGCAGTCCACTCAGGGTTAGAGATTCACCCCTCCACTTT
CDR3aa: CASSPLRVRDSPLHF

j_gene: TRBJ1-2
v_gene: TRBV9
abundance: .
d_gene: .
CDR3nt: TGTGCCAGCAGCCCCCATACAGTCGATGGCTACACCTTC
CDR3aa: CASSPHTVDGYTF

j_gene: TRBJ1-5
v_gene: TRBV7-9
abundance: .
d_gene: TRBD1
CDR3nt: TGTGCCAGCAGCTCGGGACAGGGGAGTTGGGGCAATCAGCCCCAGCATTTT
CDR3aa: CASSSGQGSWGNQPQHF

j_gene: TRBJ1-4
v_gene: TRBV5-1
abundance: .
d_gene: TRBD1
CDR3nt: TGCGCCAGCAGCTTAGGACAGGGAGGTAGTGAAAAACTGTTTTTT
CDR3aa: CASSLGQGGSEKLFF